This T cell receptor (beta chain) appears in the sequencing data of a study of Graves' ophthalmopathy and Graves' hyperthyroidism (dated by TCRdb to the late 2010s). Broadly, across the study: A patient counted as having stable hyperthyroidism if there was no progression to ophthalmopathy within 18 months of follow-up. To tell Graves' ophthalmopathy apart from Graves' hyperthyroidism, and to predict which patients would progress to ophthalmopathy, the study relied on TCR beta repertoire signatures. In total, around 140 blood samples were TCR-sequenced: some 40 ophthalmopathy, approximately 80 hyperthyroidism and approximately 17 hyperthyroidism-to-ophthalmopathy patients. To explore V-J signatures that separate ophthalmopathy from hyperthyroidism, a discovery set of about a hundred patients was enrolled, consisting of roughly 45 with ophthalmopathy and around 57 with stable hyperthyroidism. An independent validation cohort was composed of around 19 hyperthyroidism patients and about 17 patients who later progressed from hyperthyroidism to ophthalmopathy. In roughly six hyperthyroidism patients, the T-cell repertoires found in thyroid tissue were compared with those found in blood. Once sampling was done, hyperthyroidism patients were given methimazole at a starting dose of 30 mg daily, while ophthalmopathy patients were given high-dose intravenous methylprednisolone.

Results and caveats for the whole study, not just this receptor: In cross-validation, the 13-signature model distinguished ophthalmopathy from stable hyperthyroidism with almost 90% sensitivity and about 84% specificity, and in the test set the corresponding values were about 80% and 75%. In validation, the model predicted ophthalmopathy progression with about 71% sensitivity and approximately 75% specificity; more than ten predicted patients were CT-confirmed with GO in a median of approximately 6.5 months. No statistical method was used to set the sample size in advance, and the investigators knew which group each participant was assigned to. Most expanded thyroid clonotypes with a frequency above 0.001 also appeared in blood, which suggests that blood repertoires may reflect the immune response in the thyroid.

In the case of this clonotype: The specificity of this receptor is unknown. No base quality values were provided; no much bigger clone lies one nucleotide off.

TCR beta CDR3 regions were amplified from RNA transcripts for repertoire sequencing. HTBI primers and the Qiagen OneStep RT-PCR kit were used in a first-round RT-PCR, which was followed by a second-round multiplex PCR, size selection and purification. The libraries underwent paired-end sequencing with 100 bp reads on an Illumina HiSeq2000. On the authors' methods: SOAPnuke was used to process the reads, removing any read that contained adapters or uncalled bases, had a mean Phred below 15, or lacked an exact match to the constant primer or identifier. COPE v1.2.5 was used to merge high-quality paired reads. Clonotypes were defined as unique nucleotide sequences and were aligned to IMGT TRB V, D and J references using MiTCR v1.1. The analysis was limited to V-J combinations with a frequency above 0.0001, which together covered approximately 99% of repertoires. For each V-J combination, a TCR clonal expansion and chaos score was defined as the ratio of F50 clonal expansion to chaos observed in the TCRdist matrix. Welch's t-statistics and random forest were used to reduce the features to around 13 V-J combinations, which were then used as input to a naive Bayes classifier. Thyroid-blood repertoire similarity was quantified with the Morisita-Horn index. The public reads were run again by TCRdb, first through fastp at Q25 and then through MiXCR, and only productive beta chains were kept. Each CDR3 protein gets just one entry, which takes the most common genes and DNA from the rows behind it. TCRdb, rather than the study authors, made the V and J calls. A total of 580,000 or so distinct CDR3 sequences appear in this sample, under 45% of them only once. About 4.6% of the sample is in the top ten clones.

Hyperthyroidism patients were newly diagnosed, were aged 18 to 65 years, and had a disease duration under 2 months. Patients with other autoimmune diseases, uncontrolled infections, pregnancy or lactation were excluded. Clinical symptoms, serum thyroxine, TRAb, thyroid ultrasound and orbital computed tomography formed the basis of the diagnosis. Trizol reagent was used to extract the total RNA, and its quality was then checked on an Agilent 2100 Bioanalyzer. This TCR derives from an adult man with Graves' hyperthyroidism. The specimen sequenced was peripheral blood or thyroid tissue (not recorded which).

This receptor carries the CDR3 CASSQVRGTPRQPQHF. The nucleotide sequence reads TGTGCCAGCAGCCAGGTCAGGGGGACACCAAGGCAGCCCCAGCATTTT. This sequence uses TRBV14 and TRBJ1-5; 7 bases in the junction line up with TRBD1. In the germline V gene, CDR1 corresponds to SGHDN and CDR2 to FVKESK. From V the trimming removes 3 bases and from J it removes 7 bases, while the gene matches leave 12 bases of the junction unaccounted for. The cysteine opens and the phenylalanine closes a CDR3 of 16 amino acids. Only CDR3 DNA remains: 48 bases, in frame from the first base.